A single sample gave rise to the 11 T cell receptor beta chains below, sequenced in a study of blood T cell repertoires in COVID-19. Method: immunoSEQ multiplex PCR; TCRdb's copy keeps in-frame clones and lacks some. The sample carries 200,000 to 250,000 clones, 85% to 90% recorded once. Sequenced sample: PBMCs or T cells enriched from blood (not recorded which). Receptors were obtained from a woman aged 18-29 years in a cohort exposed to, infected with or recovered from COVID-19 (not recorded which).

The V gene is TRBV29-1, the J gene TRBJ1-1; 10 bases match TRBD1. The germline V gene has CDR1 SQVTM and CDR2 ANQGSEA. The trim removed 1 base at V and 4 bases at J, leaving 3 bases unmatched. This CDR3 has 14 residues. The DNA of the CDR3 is TGCAGCGTTGAAGGACAGGGGGCTATCACTGAAGCTTTCTTT. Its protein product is CSVEGQGAITEAFF. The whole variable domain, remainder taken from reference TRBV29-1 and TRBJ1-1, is SAVISQKPSRDICQRGTSLTIQCQVDSQVTMMFWYRQQPGQSLTLIATANQGSEATYESGFVIDKFPISRPNLTFSTLTVSNMSPEDSSIYLCSVEGQGAITEAFFGQGTRLTVV.

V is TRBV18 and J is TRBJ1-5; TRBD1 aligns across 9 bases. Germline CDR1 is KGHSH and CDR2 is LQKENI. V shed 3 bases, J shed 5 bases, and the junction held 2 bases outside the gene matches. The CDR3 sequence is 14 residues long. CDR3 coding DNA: TGTGCCAGCTCACCGGGACAGGGTCATCAGCCCCAGCATTTT. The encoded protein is CASSPGQGHQPQHF.

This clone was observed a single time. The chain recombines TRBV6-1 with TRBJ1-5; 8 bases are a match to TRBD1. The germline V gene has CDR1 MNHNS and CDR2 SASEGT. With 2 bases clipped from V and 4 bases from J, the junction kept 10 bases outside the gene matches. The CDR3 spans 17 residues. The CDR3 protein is CASSELPQGASNQPQHF. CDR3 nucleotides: TGTGCCAGCAGTGAATTACCCCAGGGGGCGTCGAATCAGCCCCAGCATTTT.

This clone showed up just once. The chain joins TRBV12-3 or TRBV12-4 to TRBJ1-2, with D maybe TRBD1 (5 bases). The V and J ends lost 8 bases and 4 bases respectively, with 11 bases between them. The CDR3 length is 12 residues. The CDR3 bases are TGTGCCAGCTTCGAGGACATCTATGGCTACACCTTC. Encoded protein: CASFEDIYGYTF.

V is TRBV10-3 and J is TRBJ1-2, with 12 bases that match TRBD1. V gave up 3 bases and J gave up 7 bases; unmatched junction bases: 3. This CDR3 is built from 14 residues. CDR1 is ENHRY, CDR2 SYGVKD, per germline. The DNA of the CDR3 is TGTGCCATCAGTGAAGGGACAGGGGGCTCTGGCTACACCTTC. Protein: CAISEGTGGSGYTF.

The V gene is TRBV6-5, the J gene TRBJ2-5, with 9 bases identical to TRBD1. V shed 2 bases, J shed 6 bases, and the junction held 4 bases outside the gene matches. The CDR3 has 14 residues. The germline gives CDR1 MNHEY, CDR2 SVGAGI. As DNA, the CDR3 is TGTGCCAGCAGTTACGGGGACAGGGTGCAGACCCAGTACTTC. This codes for CASSYGDRVQTQYF.

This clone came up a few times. The CDR3, as DNA: TGCGCCAGCAGCTTGGCTGACAGGGGGATTGGCTACACCTTC. This sequence encodes CASSLADRGIGYTF. The genes are TRBV5-1 and TRBJ1-2, with 9 bases lining up with TRBD1. CDR1 is SGHRS and CDR2 is YFSETQ in the germline V gene. V dropped 0 bases and J dropped 7; count of bases not matched to a gene: 4. This CDR3 is built from 14 residues.

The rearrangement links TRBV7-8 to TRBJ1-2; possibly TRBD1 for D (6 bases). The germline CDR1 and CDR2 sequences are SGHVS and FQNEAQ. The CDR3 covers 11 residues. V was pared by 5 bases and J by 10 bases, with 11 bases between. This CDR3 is CASSVDRSYTF. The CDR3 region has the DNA TGTGCCAGCAGCGTGGACAGATCCTACACCTTC.

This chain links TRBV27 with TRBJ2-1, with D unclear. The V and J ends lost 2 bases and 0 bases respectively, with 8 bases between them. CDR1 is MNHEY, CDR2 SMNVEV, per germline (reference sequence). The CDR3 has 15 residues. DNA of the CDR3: TGTGCCAGCAGTTTAATTAGGAGCTCCTACAATGAGCAGTTCTTC. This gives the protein CASSLIRSSYNEQFF.

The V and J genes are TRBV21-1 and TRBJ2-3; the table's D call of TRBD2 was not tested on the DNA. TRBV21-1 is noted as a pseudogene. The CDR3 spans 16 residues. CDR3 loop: CASSLHPRGGLDTQYF. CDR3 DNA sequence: TGTGCCAGCAGCCTCCACCCGAGGGGGGGTTTGGATACGCAGTATTTT.

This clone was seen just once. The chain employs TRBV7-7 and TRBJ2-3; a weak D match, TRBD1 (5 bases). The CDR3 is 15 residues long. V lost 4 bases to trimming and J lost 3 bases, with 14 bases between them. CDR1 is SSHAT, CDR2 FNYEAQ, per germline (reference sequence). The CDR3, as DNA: TGTGCCAGCAGCTCCGGGCCTAGGGGAACAGATACGCAGTATTTT. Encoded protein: CASSSGPRGTDTQYF.